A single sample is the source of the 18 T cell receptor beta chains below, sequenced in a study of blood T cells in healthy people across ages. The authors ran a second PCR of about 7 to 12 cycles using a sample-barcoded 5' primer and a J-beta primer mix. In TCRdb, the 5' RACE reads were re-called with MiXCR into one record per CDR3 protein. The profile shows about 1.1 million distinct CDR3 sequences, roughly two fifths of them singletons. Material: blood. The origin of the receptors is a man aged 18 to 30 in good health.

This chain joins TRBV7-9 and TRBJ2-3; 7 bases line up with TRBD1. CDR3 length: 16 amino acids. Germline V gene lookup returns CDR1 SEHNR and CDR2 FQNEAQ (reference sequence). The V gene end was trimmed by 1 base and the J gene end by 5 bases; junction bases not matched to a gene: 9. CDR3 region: CASSLGGQVYLDTQYF. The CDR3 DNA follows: TGTGCCAGCAGCTTAGGCGGACAGGTGTATTTAGATACGCAGTATTTT. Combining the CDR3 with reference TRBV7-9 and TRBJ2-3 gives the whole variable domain DTGVSQNPRHKITKRGQNVTFRCDPISEHNRLYWYRQTLGQGPEFLTYFQNEAQLEKSRLLSDRFSAERPKGSFSTLEIQRTEQGDSAMYLCASSLGGQVYLDTQYFGPGTRLTVL.

CDR3 nucleotides: TGTGCCAGCAGTGAAGTGCTTGCGGGGGATGGACCCTATGGCTACACCTTC. Encoded protein: CASSEVLAGDGPYGYTF. The chain links TRBV2 to TRBJ1-2; tentative D call: TRBD1 (5 bases). Between the trimmed V and J ends, which lost 1 base and 4 bases, there was a span of 19 bases. This CDR3 comprises 17 residues. Germline-derived CDR1 and CDR2 are SNHLY and FYNNEI.

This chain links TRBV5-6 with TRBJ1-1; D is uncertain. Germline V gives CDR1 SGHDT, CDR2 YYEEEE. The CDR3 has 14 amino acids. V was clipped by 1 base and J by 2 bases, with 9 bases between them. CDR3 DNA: TGTGCCAGCAGCTTGCCCCAGAAAAACACTGAAGCTTTCTTT. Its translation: CASSLPQKNTEAFF. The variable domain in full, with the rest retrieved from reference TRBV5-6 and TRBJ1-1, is DAGVTQSPTHLIKTRGQQVTLRCSPKSGHDTVSWYQQALGQGPQFIFQYYEEEERQRGNFPDRFSGHQFPNYSSELNVNALLLGDSALYLCASSLPQKNTEAFFGQGTRLTVV.

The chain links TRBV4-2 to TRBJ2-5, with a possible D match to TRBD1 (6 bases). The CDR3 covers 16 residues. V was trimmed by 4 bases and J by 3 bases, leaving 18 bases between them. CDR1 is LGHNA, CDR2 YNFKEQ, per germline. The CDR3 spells CASSRGGRDAEETQYF. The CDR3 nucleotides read TGTGCCAGCAGCCGAGGGGGTAGAGACGCTGAAGAGACCCAGTACTTC.

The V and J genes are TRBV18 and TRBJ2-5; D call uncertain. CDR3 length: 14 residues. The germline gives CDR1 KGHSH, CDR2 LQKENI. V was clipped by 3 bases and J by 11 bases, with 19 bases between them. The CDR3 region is CASSPEDAHNEQYF. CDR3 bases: TGTGCCAGCTCACCCGAGGACGCCCACAATGAGCAGTACTTC.

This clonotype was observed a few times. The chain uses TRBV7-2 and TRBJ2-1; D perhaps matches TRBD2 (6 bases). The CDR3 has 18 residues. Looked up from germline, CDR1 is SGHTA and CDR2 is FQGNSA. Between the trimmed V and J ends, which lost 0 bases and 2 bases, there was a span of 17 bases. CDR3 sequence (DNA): TGTGCCAGCAGCTTAGCCTCTGGCGGGGTCTGGGCCTACAATGAGCAGTTCTTC. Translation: CASSLASGGVWAYNEQFF.

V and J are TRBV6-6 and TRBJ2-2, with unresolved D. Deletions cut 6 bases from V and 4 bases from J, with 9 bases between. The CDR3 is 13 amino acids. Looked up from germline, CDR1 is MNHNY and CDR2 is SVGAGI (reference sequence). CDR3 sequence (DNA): TGTGCCAGCAGGGACGGCCTCACCGGGGAGCTGTTTTTT. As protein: CASRDGLTGELFF.

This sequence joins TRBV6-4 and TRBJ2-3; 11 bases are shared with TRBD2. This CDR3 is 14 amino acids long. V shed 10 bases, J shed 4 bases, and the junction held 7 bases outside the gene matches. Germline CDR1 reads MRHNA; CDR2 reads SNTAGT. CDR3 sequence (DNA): TGTGCCACCACACTAGCGGGGGAAGCAGATACGCAGTATTTT. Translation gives CATTLAGEADTQYF.

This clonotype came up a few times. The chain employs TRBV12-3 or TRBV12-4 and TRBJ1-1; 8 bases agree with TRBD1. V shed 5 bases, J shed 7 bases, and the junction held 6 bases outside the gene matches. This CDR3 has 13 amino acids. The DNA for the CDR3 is TGTGCCAGCAGTCCACGGACAGGGAGTGAAGCTTTCTTT. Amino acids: CASSPRTGSEAFF.

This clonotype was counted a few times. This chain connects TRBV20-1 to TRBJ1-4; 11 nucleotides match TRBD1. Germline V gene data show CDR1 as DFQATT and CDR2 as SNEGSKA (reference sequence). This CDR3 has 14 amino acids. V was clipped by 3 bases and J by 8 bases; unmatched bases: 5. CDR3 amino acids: CSASRTGGYEKLFF. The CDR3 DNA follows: TGCAGTGCTAGTAGGACAGGGGGCTACGAAAAACTGTTTTTT.

CDR3 protein: CASRRVLVNTEAFF. The CDR3 coding sequence is TGTGCCAGCAGAAGGGTGCTAGTGAACACTGAAGCTTTCTTT. This chain connects TRBV6-1 to TRBJ1-1, with D hard to call. Germline values: CDR1 MNHNS, CDR2 SASEGT. Trimming removed 6 bases at V and 0 bases at J, with 11 bases between. CDR3 length: 14 residues.

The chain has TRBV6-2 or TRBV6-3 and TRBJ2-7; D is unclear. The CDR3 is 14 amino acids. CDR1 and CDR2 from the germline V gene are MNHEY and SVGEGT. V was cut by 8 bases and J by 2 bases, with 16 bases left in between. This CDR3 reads CASVLPGPTYEQYF. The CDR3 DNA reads TGTGCCAGCGTACTACCGGGTCCAACCTACGAGCAGTACTTC.

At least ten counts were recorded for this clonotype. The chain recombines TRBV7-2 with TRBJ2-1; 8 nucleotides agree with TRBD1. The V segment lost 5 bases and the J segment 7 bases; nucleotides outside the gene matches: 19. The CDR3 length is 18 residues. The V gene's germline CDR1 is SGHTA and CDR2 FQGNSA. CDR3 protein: CASSQNPFRDRRLNEQFF. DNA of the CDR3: TGTGCCAGCAGCCAAAACCCCTTTAGGGACAGGCGGTTAAATGAGCAGTTCTTC.

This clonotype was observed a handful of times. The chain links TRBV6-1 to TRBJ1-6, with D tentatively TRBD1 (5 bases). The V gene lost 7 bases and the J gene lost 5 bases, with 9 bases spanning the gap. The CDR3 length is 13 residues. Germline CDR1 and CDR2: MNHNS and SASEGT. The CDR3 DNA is TGTGCCAGCACGACAGATAATAATTCACCCCTCCACTTT. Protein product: CASTTDNNSPLHF.

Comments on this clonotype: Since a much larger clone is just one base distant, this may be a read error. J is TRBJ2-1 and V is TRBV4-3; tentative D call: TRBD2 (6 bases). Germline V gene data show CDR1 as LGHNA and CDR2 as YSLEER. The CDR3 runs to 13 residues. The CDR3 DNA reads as TGCGCCAGCAGCCAACAGGACTACAATGGGCAGTTCTTC. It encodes CASSQQDYNGQFF.

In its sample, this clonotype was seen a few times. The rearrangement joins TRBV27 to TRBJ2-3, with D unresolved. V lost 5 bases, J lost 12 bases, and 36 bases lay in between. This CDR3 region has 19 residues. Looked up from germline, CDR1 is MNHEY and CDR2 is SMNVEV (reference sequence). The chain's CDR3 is CASSQILDQRITSISPQYF. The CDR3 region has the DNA TGTGCCAGCAGTCAGATTCTAGACCAGAGGATTACGTCAATTTCTCCTCAGTATTTT.

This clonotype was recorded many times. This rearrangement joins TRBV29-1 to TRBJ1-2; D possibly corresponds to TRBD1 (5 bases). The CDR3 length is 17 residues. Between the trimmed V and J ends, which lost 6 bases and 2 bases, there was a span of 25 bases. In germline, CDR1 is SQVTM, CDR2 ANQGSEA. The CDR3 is CSVPPDLRRDLNYGYTF. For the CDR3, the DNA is TGCAGCGTCCCTCCAGACCTCCGCCGGGACCTCAACTATGGCTACACCTTC.

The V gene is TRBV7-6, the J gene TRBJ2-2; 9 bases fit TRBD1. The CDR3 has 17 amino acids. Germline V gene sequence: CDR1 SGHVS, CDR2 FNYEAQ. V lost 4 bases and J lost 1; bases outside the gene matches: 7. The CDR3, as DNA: TGTGCCAGCAGCTCGCCACAGGGGGCGCGGAACACCGGGGAGCTGTTTTTT. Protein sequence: CASSSPQGARNTGELFF.